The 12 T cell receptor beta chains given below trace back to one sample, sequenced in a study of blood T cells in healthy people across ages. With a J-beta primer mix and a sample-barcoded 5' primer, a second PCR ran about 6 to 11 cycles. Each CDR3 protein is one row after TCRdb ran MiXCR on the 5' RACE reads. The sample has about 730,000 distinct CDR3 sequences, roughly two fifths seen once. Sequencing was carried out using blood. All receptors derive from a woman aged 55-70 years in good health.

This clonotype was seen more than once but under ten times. DNA for the CDR3: TGTGCCAGCAGTGGGGGGCAGCCCCAGCATTTT. Translation gives CASSGGQPQHF. The genes are TRBV6-4 and TRBJ1-5; possible D gene TRBD1, 5 bases. This CDR3 contains 11 residues. Germline V lookup: CDR1 MRHNA, CDR2 SNTAGT. Trimming shortened V by 4 bases and J by 7 bases, and 5 bases separated the two germline ends.

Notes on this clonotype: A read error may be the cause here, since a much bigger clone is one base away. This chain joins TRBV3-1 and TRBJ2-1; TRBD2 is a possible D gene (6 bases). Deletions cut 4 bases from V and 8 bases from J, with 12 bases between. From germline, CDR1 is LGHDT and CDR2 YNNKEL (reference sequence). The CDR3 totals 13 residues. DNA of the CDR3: TGTGCCAGCAGCCCGGAGGGTGGCGATGAGCAGTTCTTC. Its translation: CASSPEGGDEQFF.

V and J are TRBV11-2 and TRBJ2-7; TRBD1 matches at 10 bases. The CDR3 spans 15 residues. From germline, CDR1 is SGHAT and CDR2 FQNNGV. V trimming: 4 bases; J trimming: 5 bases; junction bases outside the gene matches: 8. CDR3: CASSSVDRGKDEQYF. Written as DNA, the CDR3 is TGTGCCAGCAGCTCGGTGGACAGGGGGAAAGACGAGCAGTACTTC.

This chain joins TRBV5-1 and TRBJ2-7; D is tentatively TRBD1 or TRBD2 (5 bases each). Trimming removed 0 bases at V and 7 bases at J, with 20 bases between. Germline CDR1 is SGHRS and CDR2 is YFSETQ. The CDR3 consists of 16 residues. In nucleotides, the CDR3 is TGCGCCAGCAGCTTGGACCGGGGCCCAAGTCGCAATGAGCAGTACTTC. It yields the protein CASSLDRGPSRNEQYF.

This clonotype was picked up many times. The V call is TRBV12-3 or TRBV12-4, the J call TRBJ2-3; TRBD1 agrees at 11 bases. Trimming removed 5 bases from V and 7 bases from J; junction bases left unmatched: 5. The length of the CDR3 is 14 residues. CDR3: CASSPGQGGHTQYF. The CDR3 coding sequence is TGTGCCAGCAGTCCGGGACAGGGGGGTCATACGCAGTATTTT.

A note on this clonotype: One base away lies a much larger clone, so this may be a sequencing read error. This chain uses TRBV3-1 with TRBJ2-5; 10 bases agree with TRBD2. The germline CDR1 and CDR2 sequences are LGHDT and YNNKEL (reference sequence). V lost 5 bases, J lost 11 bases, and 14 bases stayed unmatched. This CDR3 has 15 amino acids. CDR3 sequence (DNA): TGTGCCAGCAGCGATCTAGCGGGAGCCTACAATGAGCAGTACTTC. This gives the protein CASSDLAGAYNEQYF.

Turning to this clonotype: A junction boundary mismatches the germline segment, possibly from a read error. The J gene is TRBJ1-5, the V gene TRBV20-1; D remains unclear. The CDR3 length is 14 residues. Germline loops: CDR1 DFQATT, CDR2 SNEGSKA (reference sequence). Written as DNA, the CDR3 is TGCAGCGCTAGCCGGCAGGAGAGAGGGCAGCCCCAGCATTTT. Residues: CSASRQERGQPQHF.

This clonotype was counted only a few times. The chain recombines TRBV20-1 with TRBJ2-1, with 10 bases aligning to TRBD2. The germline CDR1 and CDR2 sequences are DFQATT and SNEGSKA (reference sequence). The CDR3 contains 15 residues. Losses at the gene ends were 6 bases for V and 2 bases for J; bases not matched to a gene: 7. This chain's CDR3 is CSAWTAGGTYNEQFF. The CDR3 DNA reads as TGCAGTGCCTGGACAGCGGGAGGGACCTACAATGAGCAGTTCTTC.

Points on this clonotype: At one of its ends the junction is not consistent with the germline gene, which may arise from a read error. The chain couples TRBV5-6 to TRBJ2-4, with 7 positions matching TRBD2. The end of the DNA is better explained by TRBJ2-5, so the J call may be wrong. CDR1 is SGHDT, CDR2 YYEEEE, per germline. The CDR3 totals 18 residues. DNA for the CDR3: TGTGCCGGCAGCTTCCTTCGGGGGGTTGTAGGCTACAGGGAGACCCAGTACTTC. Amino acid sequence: CAGSFLRGVVGYRETQYF.

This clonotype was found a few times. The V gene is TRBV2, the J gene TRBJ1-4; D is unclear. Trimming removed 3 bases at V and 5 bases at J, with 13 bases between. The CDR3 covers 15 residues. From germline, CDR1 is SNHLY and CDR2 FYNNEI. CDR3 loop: CASSDSDGVNEKLFF. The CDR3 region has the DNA TGTGCCAGCAGTGATTCGGACGGAGTAAATGAAAAACTGTTTTTT. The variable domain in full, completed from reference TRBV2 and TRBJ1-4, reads EPEVTQTPSHQVTQMGQEVILRCVPISNHLYFYWYRQILGQKVEFLVSFYNNEISEKSEIFDDQFSVERPDGSNFTLKIRSTKLEDSAMYFCASSDSDGVNEKLFFGSGTQLSVL.

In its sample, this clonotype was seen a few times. The CDR3 spells CSVDWAASSYGYTF. CDR3 DNA sequence: TGCAGCGTTGATTGGGCAGCCTCAAGCTATGGCTACACCTTC. The V gene is TRBV29-1, the J gene TRBJ1-2, with D uncertain. Trimming pared 3 bases from V and 4 bases from J, leaving 15 bases between. The CDR3 runs to 14 residues. Germline loops: CDR1 SQVTM, CDR2 ANQGSEA. Drawing the rest from reference TRBV29-1 and TRBJ1-2, the complete variable domain is SAVISQKPSRDICQRGTSLTIQCQVDSQVTMMFWYRQQPGQSLTLIATANQGSEATYESGFVIDKFPISRPNLTFSTLTVSNMSPEDSSIYLCSVDWAASSYGYTFGSGTRLTVV.

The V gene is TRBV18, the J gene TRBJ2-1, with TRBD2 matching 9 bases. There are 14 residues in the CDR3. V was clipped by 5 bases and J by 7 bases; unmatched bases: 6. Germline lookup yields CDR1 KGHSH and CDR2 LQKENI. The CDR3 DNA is TGTGCCAGCTCAAAAGCGGGAGGCCCAAATGAGCAGTTCTTC. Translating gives CASSKAGGPNEQFF.